This T cell receptor beta chain was obtained from a study of cytomegalovirus exposure and HLA in healthy donors (dated by TCRdb to 2015 to 2018). In the study overall: According to an earlier analysis of 550 to 700 of the donors, about 179 million T cells yielded roughly 100 million unique TCR beta sequences and approximately 280 Gb of sequence data. The genetic ancestry cluster associated with self-reported Caucasian donors included 81% of the roughly 400 genotyped donors. The aim of the study was to test whether cataloging public T cell receptors could identify signatures of past pathogen exposure. An early release covering roughly 600 HLA-typed donors comprised approximately 300 gigabases of sequencing data and 65 million to 100 million unique TCR sequences. All discovery cohort repertoires had been generated using a single sequencing platform. To decide whether each TCR beta V gene segment behaved as functional or pseudogenic, an earlier analysis of fewer than 750 of the donors relied on high-throughput TCR beta sequencing. Class I and class II HLA loci were covered by the typing at four-digit resolution. High-throughput TCR immunosequencing, statistical association of individual TCRs with disease status, and machine learning were combined to predict cytomegalovirus infection status. The number of donors typed differed by locus, with about 620-630 for A, B, C, DRB1 and DQB1, roughly 520 for DQA1, 600 to 610 for DPA1, and under 490 for DPB1. Because of strong linkage in the cohort, four or five DR-DQ haplotypes were treated as single units for association and clustering. Among over 350 genotyped donors of the cohort, an average of approximately 240,000 unique TCR beta nucleotide sequences were sequenced per donor, roughly 20% of them non-productive. Rather than using new phenotypic data, the later analysis identified candidate immune exposures from TCR beta sequences and from how often those sequences occurred across donors. A separate validation cohort of roughly 110 different subjects was used in addition to the roughly 700-subject first cohort. The study profiled the T cell repertoires of around 700 subjects by immunosequencing and related them to cytomegalovirus serostatus. Donor age, sex, ethnicity and CMV serostatus were compiled together with the repertoire data. A later analysis re-analyzed previously published TCR beta repertoires from 666 donors and added high-resolution HLA genotyping to study TCR occurrence patterns. Genome-wide SNP genotypes for about 65% of the roughly 670 donors were used in a later genetic analysis, which treated that subset as a discovery cohort.

The cohort was made up of 500 to 800 healthy bone marrow donors. All cohort members were sampled while nominally healthy, although unrecorded immune exposures were likely present. The donor tested CMV seronegative and was one of the 352 seronegative cohort members. Each donor provided a peripheral blood sample, and peripheral blood mononuclear cells were used for TCR beta sequencing. Genomic DNA was extracted from the blood cell samples with the Qiagen DNeasy Blood Extraction Kit. A remark on this clone: What this receptor recognizes is not known.

Reading from cysteine to phenylalanine, the CDR3 counts 11 amino acids. The only DNA kept is the CDR3, 33 bases in frame from the first base. Per the germline V gene (reference sequence), GTSNPN is the CDR1 and SVGIG is the CDR2. A distance of 11 bases separates the germline ends of V and J, which lose 7 bases and 4 bases respectively. The full study reports these points: V-gene and J-gene trimming of TCR beta chains was associated with a missense DCLRE1C variant in a later genetic analysis, and the association was replicated in an independent cohort. In a later genetic analysis, fewer N-insertions in productive TCRs were reported among donors in an Asian-associated ancestry cluster than the approximately 710-donor mean. When HLA alleles, especially DR and DQ, strongly co-occurred, TCR associations were difficult to assign to individual alleles. In vitro tests confirmed that a few of the cytomegalovirus-associated TCR beta chains recognize cytomegalovirus antigens. In a later analysis, TCR association rates were found to vary across HLA loci, with the most associated TCRs seen for DRB1 alleles and the fewest for HLA-C alleles. According to the authors, the approach could potentially be generalized to other disease states and immunological phenotypes. A later analysis found that most CMV-associated TCR beta chains appeared HLA-restricted, with HLA associations seemingly driven largely by CMV exposure. The only immune exposure information available for the cohort was CMV serostatus. The presence/absence analyses assumed that sequencing depth was roughly uniform across donors, and that assumption may not be true. At a false discovery rate of 0.05, a later analysis linked fewer than 20,000 TCR beta sequences to specific HLA alleles. A further reported finding was that TCR beta sequences accurately predicted the HLA-A and HLA-B alleles for most subjects in the first cohort. An earlier analysis of approximately 500 of the donors showed that most TCR beta V segments appeared in productive rearrangements either about 90% or about 30% of the time, which broadly matched IMGT annotations. According to a later analysis, parvovirus B19, influenza, CMV and Epstein-Barr virus appeared linked to several top co-occurrence clusters. Only TCR beta chains were sequenced in this cohort, and the absence of alpha or paired-chain data limited detectable features. Cytomegalovirus status was reported to be diagnosed by the classifier with high specificity and sensitivity in both the original and validation cohorts. Linkage disequilibrium might explain the correlated functional status among segregating V segments, but an unknown experimental factor could not be ruled out. The earlier analysis of approximately 590 of the donors excluded approximately 15 rarely observed V segments, including chromosome 9 orphons, because counts were too low. A later analysis found that HLA-associated TCR beta chains were more clonally expanded and had lower generation probabilities than equally common non-associated chains. The sequencing pipeline was judged likely to have produced a cluster of highly shared sequence variants as a technical artifact. Most TCR sequences were seen in very few donors, while some public TCRs were found in many individuals. HLA typing was unavailable for some donors at each locus, so association tests used only the typed subset. Because the 87-base-pair reads could not distinguish some IMGT-functional V segments, including TRBV6-2 and TRBV6-3, those segments were excluded. The study listed 164 TCR beta chains as associated with cytomegalovirus.

The library was built by means of the immunoSEQ multiplex PCR assay. The multiplex PCR relied on a mix of 60 forward primers for TCR Vbeta segments and 13 reverse primers for TCR Jbeta segments. The CDR3 region of rearranged TCR beta genes was amplified from genomic DNA by a multiplex PCR assay. The Illumina HiSeq System was used to sequence the amplified TCR beta libraries as 87-base-pair reads. The original methods were these. A later analysis counted approximately 74 million unique TCR beta chains across the 666 repertoires, and some 11 million of these chains were shared by at least two donors. To remove PCR and sequencing errors, raw reads were error-corrected and collapsed into unique sequences using a nearest-neighbor algorithm that merged closely related sequences. To assign V, D and J gene segments, CDR3 sequences were aligned to IMGT reference sequences. For a sequence to be retained, a match of at least six nucleotides to both a V gene segment and a J gene segment was required. A rearrangement was called productive if the CDR3 had no stop codons and remained in frame with V and J, and every other rearrangement was called non-productive. Following IMGT convention, CDR3 was defined as the stretch from the second conserved V-encoded cysteine to the conserved J-encoded phenylalanine. The earlier analysis of about 590 of the donors excluded sequences that lacked an unambiguous match to a single V gene segment. In an earlier analysis of a few hundred of the donors, V segments were called functional above 56.7% productive rearrangements and were called segregating when the between-donor standard deviation exceeded 5%. To diagnose cytomegalovirus status from the catalog of TCR beta chain sequences, a statistical classification framework was built. In a later analysis, TCR nucleotide sequences were compared against IMGT/GENE-DB human TR gene sequences so that V and J genes could be assigned. Using the TCRdist pipeline, a later analysis assigned CDR3 sequences along with most-parsimonious VDJ recombination scenarios. In a later analysis, every TCR beta chain was defined by the combination of its CDR3 amino acid sequence and its V-gene family, and reads without a unique V-gene family were dropped. To address suspected cross-contamination and a sequencing artifact, a later analysis removed several hundred highly shared, low-generation-probability nucleotide sequences. In a later analysis, a clonal expansion index was calculated for each public chain from normalized within-repertoire ranks of inferred template counts. A later analysis computed generation probabilities with a VDJ recombination model fitted to out-of-frame rearrangements, and checked the results against IGoR. A later analysis scored TCR-TCR, TCR-HLA and TCR-CMV co-occurrence with hypergeometric tests, applying a repertoire-size bias correction to TCR pairs. To estimate false discovery rates, a later analysis permuted the HLA or CMV assignments 20 times. In a later analysis, co-occurring TCRs were grouped using DBSCAN, and TCRdist sequence similarity was added for clustering within HLA-allele-positive subsets. Co-occurrence clustering excluded repertoires with fewer than 30,000 or more than 120,000 public chains, plus five with anomalous nucleotide sharing. TCRdb took over this immuneACCESS table, retaining in-frame rearrangements with V and J assigned. Such tables are incomplete; in checked studies, under half of the missing clones stem from an unresolved V gene, and the remainder is unexplained. V and J calls and clone size are as listed in that table; D and trimming were resolved from the DNA. The data table for this sample lists roughly 64,000 clones. Jointly, the top ten make up about 3.5% of the sample.

Recombination joined TRBV30 with TRBJ2-7; TRBD2 is a possible D gene, resting on 7 matching bases. The sample comprised PBMCs. This TCR was recovered from a woman aged 18-30 years in good health and CMV-seronegative. The DNA sequence is given as TGTGCCTCTGAGGGGGGGTACGAGCAGTACTTC. Translated, it gives CASEGGYEQYF.